The clone carrying this TCR beta chain was counted many times. Its antigen is not identified. The sample originates from a study of early T cells in non-severe SARS-CoV-2 infection. At the level of the study: The chains were unpaired, and the sequenced material was bulk RNA from unsorted whole blood. Study results and limitations: VDJdb matching, biased toward anti-spike CD8 responses, missed private and CD4 specificities.

The V and J ends lost 1 base and 6 bases respectively, with 9 bases between them. Germline values: CDR1 SNHLY, CDR2 FYNNEI. The CDR3 runs to 13 residues. Individual cDNA molecules carried attached unique molecular identifiers. TCRdb re-called the 5' RACE reads through MiXCR, storing one row per CDR3 protein. The data show tens of thousands of distinct CDR3 sequences, around 9.3% seen once. The chain joins TRBV2 to TRBJ1-2; D perhaps matches TRBD1 (6 bases). Sequenced material: whole blood. This TCR was recovered from an adult who was a healthcare worker with PCR-confirmed SARS-CoV-2 infection or an uninfected control (not recorded which). The CDR3 spells CASSEDRENGYTF. CDR3 DNA sequence: TGTGCCAGCAGTGAAGACAGGGAAAATGGCTACACCTTC.